This T cell receptor (beta chain) was identified in a study of T cell changes during pregnancy in multiple sclerosis. The data were produced by immunoSEQ multiplex PCR, yet TCRdb's version contains in-frame clones alone and is incomplete. The table includes under 50,000 clones, almost 95% detected once. From germline, CDR1 is ENHRY and CDR2 SYGVKD. The CDR3 has 12 residues. V was clipped by 2 bases and J by 6 bases, with 7 bases between them. The chain carries TRBV10-3 and TRBJ1-1; no firm D call. The sample consisted of CD8+ T cells from peripheral blood mononuclear cells, taken in the first trimester of pregnancy. The clonotype comes from a female donor with multiple sclerosis, enrolled in a pregnancy study. The CDR3 reads CAISEGGPEAFF. CDR3 coding DNA: TGTGCCATCAGTGAGGGTGGGCCTGAAGCTTTCTTT.